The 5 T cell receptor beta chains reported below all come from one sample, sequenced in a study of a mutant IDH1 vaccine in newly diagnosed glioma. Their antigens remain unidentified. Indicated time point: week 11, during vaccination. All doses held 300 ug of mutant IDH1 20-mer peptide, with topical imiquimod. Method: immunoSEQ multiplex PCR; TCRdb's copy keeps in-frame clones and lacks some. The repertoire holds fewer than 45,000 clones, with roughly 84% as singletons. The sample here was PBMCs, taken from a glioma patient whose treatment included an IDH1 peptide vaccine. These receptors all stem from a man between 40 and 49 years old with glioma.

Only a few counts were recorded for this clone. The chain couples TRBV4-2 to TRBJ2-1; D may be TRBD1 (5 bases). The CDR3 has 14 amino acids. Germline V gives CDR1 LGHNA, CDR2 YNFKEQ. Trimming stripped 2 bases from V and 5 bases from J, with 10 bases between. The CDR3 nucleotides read TGTGCCAGCAGCCAACCGCAGGGTGACAATGAGCAGTTCTTC. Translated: CASSQPQGDNEQFF.

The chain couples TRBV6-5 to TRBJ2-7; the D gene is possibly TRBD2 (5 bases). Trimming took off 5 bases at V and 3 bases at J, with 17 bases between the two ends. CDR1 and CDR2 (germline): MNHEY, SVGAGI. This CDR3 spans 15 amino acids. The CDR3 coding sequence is TGTGCCAGCAGTCCACGGGGTCTATCCGGCTACGAGCAGTACTTC. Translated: CASSPRGLSGYEQYF.

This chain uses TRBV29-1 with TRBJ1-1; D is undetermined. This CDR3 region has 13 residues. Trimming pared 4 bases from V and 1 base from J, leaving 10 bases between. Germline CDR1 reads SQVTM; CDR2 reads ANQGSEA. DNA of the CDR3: TGCAGCGTTGGAATCATTCAGAACACTGAAGCTTTCTTT. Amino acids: CSVGIIQNTEAFF.

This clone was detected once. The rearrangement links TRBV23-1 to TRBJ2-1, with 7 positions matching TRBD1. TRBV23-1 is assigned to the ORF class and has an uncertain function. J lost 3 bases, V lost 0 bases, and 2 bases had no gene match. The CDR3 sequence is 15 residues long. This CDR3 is CASSQSTGDYNEQFF. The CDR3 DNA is TGCGCCAGCAGTCAATCTACAGGGGACTACAATGAGCAGTTCTTC.

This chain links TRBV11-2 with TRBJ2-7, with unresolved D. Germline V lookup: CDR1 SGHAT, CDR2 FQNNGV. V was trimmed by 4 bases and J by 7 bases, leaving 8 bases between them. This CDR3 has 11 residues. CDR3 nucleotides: TGTGCCAGCAGCTCGACCTTAGAGCAGTACTTC. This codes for CASSSTLEQYF.